Reported below is one T cell receptor (beta chain). The antigen remains undetermined. This entry is derived from a study of cytomegalovirus exposure and HLA in healthy donors. Findings of the study overall: Later analysis placed DRB1 highest and HLA-C lowest in TCR association rates, which differed by HLA locus.

Primers for the PCR totalled 60 Vbeta and 13 Jbeta. TCRdb's copy holds only in-frame clones and misses some; the assay was immunoSEQ multiplex PCR. Found here are some 140,000 clones; the top ten clones hold 1.5% to 2%. CDR3 length: 14 residues. Trimming cost V 2 bases and J 2 bases, with 6 bases left between them. CDR1 and CDR2 from the germline V gene are MDHEN and SYDVKM. The source material was PBMCs. This TCR came from a woman in her sixties in good health and CMV-seronegative. The chain is built from TRBV28 and TRBJ1-4; D ambiguous. CDR3 bases: TGTGCCAGCAGTTTAATACAGACTAATGAAAAACTGTTTTTT. This encodes CASSLIQTNEKLFF.